The 28 T cell receptor beta chains given below trace back to one sample, sequenced in a study of human T cells and chemical hapten exposure. Using its own MiXCR run on the RACE reads, TCRdb lists one record per CDR3 protein. The sample gives more than 85,000 distinct CDR3 sequences, 9.5% to 11% of which show up once; over 2% is in the top ten. Time point indicated: patch test 2, 6 weeks after DPC sensitization. Specified treatment: therapeutic diphenylcyclopropenone sensitization with weekly scalp DPC. The input for sequencing was whole blood, taken in connection with sensitization to the hapten diphenylcyclopropenone (DPC). These receptors were collected from a man in his forties or fifties with alopecia areata. Some clones in this sample may be carry-over from other donors' samples.

This chain uses TRBV12-3 or TRBV12-4 with TRBJ2-7; 9 bases agree with TRBD1. The CDR3 extends over 14 amino acids. Trimming removed 4 bases from V and 2 bases from J; junction bases left unmatched: 3. CDR3 amino acids: CASSSTGGPYEQYF. The CDR3 nucleotides are TGTGCCAGCAGTTCGACAGGGGGTCCCTACGAGCAGTACTTC.

This chain uses TRBV7-2 with TRBJ2-2; unclear D gene. Germline CDR1 is SGHTA and CDR2 is FQGNSA. The CDR3 length is 15 residues. Trimming shortened V by 1 base and J by 1 base, and 7 bases separated the two germline ends. As DNA, the CDR3 is TGTGCCAGCAGCTTAGTTGCGTTGAACACCGGGGAGCTGTTTTTT. Residues: CASSLVALNTGELFF. Full variable domain (outside the CDR3, taken from reference TRBV7-2 and TRBJ2-2): GAGVSQSPSNKVTEKGKDVELRCDPISGHTALYWYRQSLGQGLEFLIYFQGNSAPDKSGLPSDRFSAERTGGSVSTLTIQRTQQEDSAVYLCASSLVALNTGELFFGEGSRLTVL.

This rearrangement joins TRBV4-3 to TRBJ2-2; weak D call: TRBD1 (5 bases). This CDR3 is 15 amino acids long. Germline CDR1 is LGHNA and CDR2 is YSLEER. The V gene lost 1 base and the J gene lost 6 bases, with 12 bases spanning the gap. DNA for the CDR3: TGCGCCAGCAGCCAAGTGGCCAGGGTGGCCGGGGAGCTGTTTTTT. As protein: CASSQVARVAGELFF.

CDR3: CASSLGGGPYEQYF. The CDR3 nucleotides read TGTGCCAGCAGCTTGGGCGGGGGACCCTACGAGCAGTACTTC. The chain carries TRBV7-2 and TRBJ2-7; 7 bases align to TRBD2. V dropped 3 bases and J dropped 2; count of bases not matched to a gene: 4. Germline CDR1 is SGHTA and CDR2 is FQGNSA. This CDR3 is 14 amino acids long.

There are many counts of this clonotype. The CDR3 DNA follows: TGCGCCAGCAGCTTGTCTTCGCCTAGCACAGATACGCAGTATTTT. This encodes CASSLSSPSTDTQYF. The V call is TRBV5-1, the J call TRBJ2-3; no reliable D call. The CDR3 runs to 15 residues. V dropped 1 base and J dropped 0 bases, with 9 bases sitting between them. CDR1 is SGHRS, CDR2 YFSETQ, per germline.

This clonotype occurred a few times. This rearrangement joins TRBV9 to TRBJ2-5; tentative D call: TRBD2 (5 bases). The CDR3 spans 16 residues. CDR1 is SGDLS, CDR2 YYNGEE, per germline. V lost 3 bases, J lost 4 bases, and 19 bases lay in between. The CDR3 nucleotides read TGTGCCAGCAGCGCCGCCTTCGGCGGGCTAGGAGAGACCCAGTACTTC. Its protein product is CASSAAFGGLGETQYF.

J is TRBJ2-1 and V is TRBV5-4; D gene unclear. The CDR3 consists of 13 residues. Germline loops: CDR1 SGHNT, CDR2 YYREEE (reference sequence). Trimming cost V 4 bases and J 7 bases, with 12 bases left between them. CDR3 bases: TGTGCCAGCAGCCAAAAGAGTTCAAATGAGCAGTTCTTC. Translating gives CASSQKSSNEQFF.

The J gene is TRBJ2-7, the V gene TRBV24-1; D not certain. The V gene lost 0 bases and the J gene lost 6 bases, with 20 bases spanning the gap. CDR1 and CDR2 (germline): KGHDR, SFDVKD. CDR3 size: 17 residues. CDR3 nucleotides: TGTGCCACCAGTGATTTGCCGCGGCACCTTCTTGAGTGCGAGCAGTACTTC. Encoded protein: CATSDLPRHLLECEQYF.

This CDR3 reads CASSLVAEFQPQHF. Written as DNA, the CDR3 is TGTGCCAGCAGCTTAGTGGCGGAGTTTCAGCCCCAGCATTTT. The rearrangement uses TRBV7-2 and TRBJ1-5; D not resolved. The CDR3 covers 14 residues. Germline lookup yields CDR1 SGHTA and CDR2 FQGNSA. The V gene lost 1 base and the J gene lost 6 bases, with 10 bases spanning the gap. The full variable domain, in which reference TRBV7-2 and TRBJ1-5 provide the parts outside the CDR3, is GAGVSQSPSNKVTEKGKDVELRCDPISGHTALYWYRQSLGQGLEFLIYFQGNSAPDKSGLPSDRFSAERTGGSVSTLTIQRTQQEDSAVYLCASSLVAEFQPQHFGDGTRLSIL.

The genes are TRBV7-2 and TRBJ2-3, with 10 bases fitting TRBD1. Germline V gene data show CDR1 as SGHTA and CDR2 as FQGNSA. The CDR3 spans 17 residues. With V trimmed by 5 bases and J by 6 bases, 14 bases remained unmatched. The CDR3 DNA sequence: TGTGCCAGCAGCCGTGCTACCTGGACAGGGGGTGGGGATACGCAGTATTTT. Its translation: CASSRATWTGGGDTQYF.

The V gene is TRBV28, the J gene TRBJ1-1, with 10 bases fitting TRBD1. The J segment lost 6 bases and the V segment lost 7 bases, leaving 2 bases of the junction unmatched. This CDR3 is 12 amino acids long. Germline V CDR1 and CDR2: MDHEN, SYDVKM. CDR3 sequence (DNA): TGTGCCAGCACTGGACAGGGGGCTGAAGCTTTCTTT. Its protein product is CASTGQGAEAFF.

This clonotype was observed a handful of times. This chain links TRBV7-9 with TRBJ2-6; the D is unclear. V was shortened by 1 base and J by 4 bases, with 8 bases between the two germline ends. The CDR3 has 15 residues. Germline values: CDR1 SEHNR, CDR2 FQNEAQ (reference sequence). CDR3 sequence: CASSLERSGANVLTF. CDR3 sequence (DNA): TGTGCCAGCAGCTTAGAACGAAGCGGGGCCAACGTCCTGACTTTC.

In DNA, the CDR3 is TGCGCCAGCAGCCAAGATGTGGGGTGGGGCTCCTACAATGAGCAGTTCTTC. Translation gives CASSQDVGWGSYNEQFF. The chain joins TRBV4-3 to TRBJ2-1, with D hard to call. CDR1 LGHNA and CDR2 YSLEER come from the germline V gene. Trimming took off 0 bases at V and 0 bases at J, with 12 bases between the two ends. The CDR3 contains 17 residues.

The V gene is TRBV12-3 or TRBV12-4, the J gene TRBJ2-1, with 9 bases aligning to TRBD2. CDR3 length: 15 residues. With V trimmed by 7 bases and J by 5 bases, 9 bases remained unmatched. The CDR3 DNA sequence: TGTGCCAGCATGACGAGGCGGGAGGGTCACAATGAGCAGTTCTTC. Encoded protein: CASMTRREGHNEQFF.

This chain links TRBV30 with TRBJ2-1; 9 positions agree with TRBD2. This CDR3 has 14 amino acids. V shed 2 bases and J 8 bases; nucleotides not matched to a gene: 7. Germline lookup yields CDR1 GTSNPN and CDR2 SVGIG (reference sequence). The DNA of the CDR3 is TGTGCCTGGAGTCGGGGACTAGCTATCGATGAGCAGTTCTTC. Translated, it gives CAWSRGLAIDEQFF.

The chain recombines TRBV29-1 with TRBJ2-7, with a weak D call TRBD2 (6 bases). Looked up from germline, CDR1 is SQVTM and CDR2 is ANQGSEA. CDR3 length: 15 residues. V was clipped by 7 bases and J by 5 bases, with 24 bases between them. CDR3 in DNA: TGCAGCGGAAGGGTGGGGGGTTCATTGACAGACGAGCAGTACTTC. Its protein product is CSGRVGGSLTDEQYF.

This clonotype was recorded many times. V usage is TRBV6-2 or TRBV6-3 and J usage is TRBJ1-2; 8 bases line up with TRBD1. This CDR3 contains 18 residues. The junction had 19 bases not matched to a gene; V was cut back by 6 bases and J by 4 bases. Germline V gives CDR1 MNHEY, CDR2 SVGEGT. This chain's CDR3 is CASSQDQGASTTIYGYTF. The CDR3 DNA sequence: TGTGCCAGCAGCCAAGACCAGGGGGCGTCGACAACTATCTATGGCTACACCTTC.

Points on this clonotype: It may be a read error: a sequence one base away is much more abundant. The chain recombines TRBV4-3 with TRBJ2-1; D may be TRBD1 or TRBD2 (5 bases each). The germline CDR1 and CDR2 sequences are LGHNA and YSLEER. The CDR3 consists of 15 residues. V dropped 0 bases and J dropped 9 bases, with 15 bases sitting between them. The CDR3 DNA reads as TGCGCCAGCAGCCAAGATTGGCAAACGGGACGTGAGCAGTTCTTC. Translating gives CASSQDWQTGREQFF.

This clonotype was detected a few times. The chain employs TRBV7-9 and TRBJ1-2, with D tentatively TRBD1 (6 bases). This CDR3 is 15 amino acids long. The germline gives CDR1 SEHNR, CDR2 FQNEAQ (reference sequence). V was trimmed by 1 base and J by 3 bases, leaving 12 bases between them. The CDR3 DNA reads TGTGCCAGCAGCTTAGGAGGGGGGCAGTACTATGGCTACACCTTC. Translated, it gives CASSLGGGQYYGYTF. The full variable domain, in which reference TRBV7-9 and TRBJ1-2 provide the parts outside the CDR3, is DTGVSQNPRHKITKRGQNVTFRCDPISEHNRLYWYRQTLGQGPEFLTYFQNEAQLEKSRLLSDRFSAERPKGSFSTLEIQRTEQGDSAMYLCASSLGGGQYYGYTFGSGTRLTVV.

This clonotype was detected a few times. The rearrangement joins TRBV3-1 to TRBJ2-3, with a weak D call TRBD1 (6 bases). The CDR3 runs to 14 residues. CDR1 LGHDT and CDR2 YNNKEL come from the germline V gene (reference sequence). The V end was cut by 4 bases, the J end by 5 bases, with 13 bases between. In nucleotides, the CDR3 is TGTGCCAGCAGCCTAAGAGGGGGAAAAGATACGCAGTATTTT. Translated: CASSLRGGKDTQYF.

This rearrangement joins TRBV6-2 or TRBV6-3 to TRBJ1-4; 7 bases match TRBD1. Trimming removed 5 bases from V and 8 bases from J; junction bases left unmatched: 8. Germline values: CDR1 MNHEY, CDR2 SVGEGT. This CDR3 comprises 14 residues. CDR3 protein: CASSRDSAGEKLFF. CDR3 bases: TGTGCCAGCAGTCGGGACAGCGCCGGAGAAAAACTGTTTTTT.

This clonotype has more than one count but fewer than ten. This chain joins TRBV6-1 and TRBJ2-3; 8 bases match TRBD2. The germline V gene has CDR1 MNHNS and CDR2 SASEGT. This CDR3 is 16 amino acids long. With 2 bases clipped from V and 5 bases from J, the junction kept 9 bases outside the gene matches. This CDR3 reads CASSEMSAGVGDTQYF. CDR3 coding DNA: TGTGCCAGCAGTGAAATGTCAGCGGGAGTCGGAGATACGCAGTATTTT.

In nucleotides, the CDR3 is TGTGCCAGTAGTATCGGGCTAGCGGGAGAGTCCTATCGTGAGACCCAGTACTTC. Amino acid sequence: CASSIGLAGESYRETQYF. The chain carries TRBV19 and TRBJ2-5, with 10 bases matching TRBD2. This CDR3 has 18 amino acids. CDR1 LNHDA and CDR2 SQIVND come from the germline V gene (reference sequence). Losses at the gene ends were 3 bases for V and 5 bases for J; bases not matched to a gene: 15.

This clonotype was recorded many times. The CDR3 DNA follows: TGTGCCAGCAGCAAAGAGGGGGCCCACGAGCAGTACGTC. This translates into CASSKEGAHEQYV. The chain employs TRBV7-9 and TRBJ2-7; 7 bases map to TRBD1. J lost 5 bases, V lost 5 bases, and 6 bases had no gene match. The CDR3 extends over 13 amino acids. Per the germline V gene, CDR1 is SEHNR and CDR2 is FQNEAQ (reference sequence).

This clonotype has just a few counts. The rearrangement uses TRBV7-2 and TRBJ1-1, with 8 bases aligning to TRBD1. After removal of 5 bases from V and 0 bases from J, the junction contained 8 bases not matched to a gene. Germline values: CDR1 SGHTA, CDR2 FQGNSA. This CDR3 comprises 16 residues. CDR3 sequence reads: CASSRGQGGMNTEAFF. The CDR3 DNA reads TGTGCCAGCAGCCGCGGACAGGGAGGGATGAACACTGAAGCTTTCTTT.

The chain has TRBV30 and TRBJ1-2, with 8 bases identical to TRBD1. Germline V lookup: CDR1 GTSNPN, CDR2 SVGIG (reference sequence). The CDR3 contains 11 residues. J gave up 9 bases and V 5 bases, and 5 bases lay outside the gene matches. CDR3 DNA sequence: TGTGCCTGGTCGGACAGGGCCCGCTACACCTTC. Translated: CAWSDRARYTF.

The genes are TRBV6-2 or TRBV6-3 and TRBJ2-1, with D possibly being TRBD1 (5 bases). The germline gives CDR1 MNHEY, CDR2 SVGEGT. This CDR3 region has 15 residues. Trimming removed 3 bases at V and 7 bases at J, with 16 bases between. CDR3: CASSYQAGKGNEQFF. CDR3 DNA sequence: TGTGCCAGCAGTTATCAGGCAGGGAAAGGGAATGAGCAGTTCTTC.

This clonotype was observed a few times. The gene calls are TRBV5-1 and TRBJ1-1; possibly TRBD1 for D (6 bases). The CDR3 runs to 16 residues. Trimming pared 0 bases from V and 0 bases from J, leaving 12 bases between. CDR1 is SGHRS and CDR2 is YFSETQ in the germline V gene. The CDR3 spells CASSLDTGHMNTEAFF. CDR3 nucleotides: TGCGCCAGCAGCTTGGACACGGGACACATGAACACTGAAGCTTTCTTT.